This entry concerns a single T cell receptor (beta chain). The CDR3 length is 15 residues. Germline-derived CDR1 and CDR2 are SGHNT and YYREEE (reference sequence). With V trimmed by 1 base and J by 5 bases, 4 bases remained unmatched. The data stem from a study of cytomegalovirus exposure and HLA in healthy donors. Study as a whole: In an early release, HLA-typed donors contributed some 82 million unique TCR sequences.

The PCR employed 60 Vbeta primers together with 13 Jbeta primers. Generated by immunoSEQ multiplex PCR, the TCRdb table keeps only in-frame clones and is missing some. The table lists 150,000 to 200,000 clones, 84% of them singletons. The sequence derives from a boy younger than 18 in good health and CMV-seronegative. This chain joins TRBV5-4 and TRBJ2-1; 9 bases agree with TRBD2. Sequenced input: PBMCs. The CDR3 DNA sequence: TGTGCCAGCAGCTTGTTATTAGCGGGGGACAATGAGCAGTTCTTC. It is translated as CASSLLLAGDNEQFF.